A selection of T cell receptor beta chains follows, all from one sample in a study of identical twins. MiXCR was run by TCRdb on the 5' RACE reads, yielding one entry per CDR3 protein. The sample yields about 890,000 distinct CDR3 sequences, approximately 13% seen once. The same data also contributed to another study, on yellow fever vaccine responses in identical twins.

Sequencing input: PBMCs. The receptors shown here come from a woman younger than 30 in good health. CDR3s include the opening cysteine and the closing phenylalanine or tryptophan. D genes are given only for firm matches. Rows may omit the clone size; those that give it use once, few, many or a size class.

v_call	d_call	clone_size	j_call	cdr3_aa	cdr3_nt
TRBV10-3	TRBD1	NA	TRBJ2-3	CAISKTGTGSSTDTQYF	TGTGCCATCAGTAAAACCGGGACAGGCTCTAGCACAGATACGCAGTATTTT
TRBV7-2	NA	many	TRBJ2-1	CASSFLSGNEQFF	TGTGCCAGCAGCTTTTTAAGCGGCAATGAGCAGTTCTTC
TRBV15	NA	NA	TRBJ2-1	CATSRELVGRSYNEQFF	TGTGCCACCAGCAGGGAACTCGTTGGGCGCTCCTACAATGAGCAGTTCTTC
TRBV7-3	NA	NA	TRBJ1-4	CASSLKAGGPSVAEKLFF	TGTGCCAGCAGCTTAAAAGCGGGGGGGCCAAGTGTCGCAGAAAAACTGTTTTTT
TRBV12-3/TRBV12-4	NA	NA	TRBJ2-2	CASSLAVLVPSNTGELFF	TGTGCCAGCAGTTTAGCTGTTCTCGTACCCTCGAACACCGGGGAGCTGTTTTTT
TRBV11-1	TRBD2	NA	TRBJ2-3	CASSSPTSGGPGTDTQYF	TGTGCCAGCAGCTCTCCGACTAGCGGGGGGCCCGGCACAGATACGCAGTATTTT
TRBV6-5	TRBD2	NA	TRBJ2-7	CASSSPGTSGTYEQYF	TGTGCCAGCAGTTCCCCCGGGACTAGCGGGACCTACGAGCAGTACTTC
TRBV2	NA	NA	TRBJ2-1	CARRPEGRSAYNEQFF	TGTGCCAGAAGGCCCGAGGGGAGGAGCGCATACAATGAGCAGTTCTTC
TRBV7-6	NA	NA	TRBJ2-3	CASSLTPSTDTQYF	TGTGCCAGCAGCCTAACACCGTCGACAGATACGCAGTATTTT
TRBV20-1	NA	few	TRBJ1-1	CSARDQGTEAFF	TGCAGTGCTAGAGATCAGGGGACTGAAGCTTTCTTT
TRBV29-1	NA	NA	TRBJ2-3	CSVGRVASTDTQYF	TGCAGCGTTGGGCGGGTGGCTAGCACAGATACGCAGTATTTT
TRBV29-1	NA	few	TRBJ2-2	CSVESSNTGELFF	TGCAGCGTTGAGTCATCGAACACCGGGGAGCTGTTTTTT
TRBV7-3	NA	NA	TRBJ2-7	CASSLTLAWEQYF	TGTGCCAGCAGCTTAACACTAGCTTGGGAGCAGTACTTC
TRBV6-5	TRBD1	many	TRBJ1-4	CASSYSGRGIEKLFF	TGTGCCAGCAGTTACTCCGGCAGGGGGATTGAAAAACTGTTTTTT
TRBV10-3	TRBD2	NA	TRBJ2-3	CASGGEAFTDTQYF	TGTGCCAGCGGGGGGGAGGCATTCACAGATACGCAGTATTTT
TRBV12-3/TRBV12-4	NA	many	TRBJ1-2	CASSSDNYGYTF	TGTGCCAGCAGTTCGGATAACTATGGCTACACCTTC
TRBV3-1	TRBD1	NA	TRBJ1-6	CASSLTTGWVSPLHF	TGTGCCAGCAGCCTAACGACAGGGTGGGTTTCACCCCTCCACTTT
TRBV5-1	TRBD1	few	TRBJ2-3	CASRSGQATDTQYF	TGCGCCAGCAGATCTGGACAGGCCACAGATACGCAGTATTTT
TRBV20-1	NA	few	TRBJ1-5	CSAPLSNQPQHF	TGCAGTGCCCCTCTTAGCAATCAGCCCCAGCATTTT
TRBV20-1	TRBD2	NA	TRBJ2-1	CSARPRELYEQFF	TGCAGTGCTAGGCCGCGGGAGCTATATGAGCAGTTCTTC
TRBV6-2/TRBV6-3	NA	few	TRBJ2-4	CASSSVIGIAKNIQYF	TGTGCCAGCAGTTCCGTCATAGGAATAGCCAAAAACATTCAGTACTTC
TRBV10-3	NA	few	TRBJ1-2	CAISEFPRGNYGYTF	TGTGCCATCAGTGAGTTCCCGCGGGGGAACTATGGCTACACCTTC
TRBV18	NA	NA	TRBJ2-5	CASSPNGQQETQYF	TGTGCCAGCTCACCAAACGGACAGCAAGAGACCCAGTACTTC
TRBV6-5	TRBD2	NA	TRBJ2-2	CASSYSLSSGLVELFF	TGTGCCAGCAGTTACTCGCTGTCTAGCGGTTTGGTAGAGCTGTTTTTT
TRBV6-5	TRBD1	NA	TRBJ2-1	CASSSNNPGTGAYNEQFF	TGTGCCAGCAGTTCCAATAACCCCGGGACAGGGGCCTACAATGAGCAGTTCTTC
TRBV6-5	NA	NA	TRBJ1-4	CASSYSGSTKEKLFF	TGTGCCAGCAGTTACTCGGGGTCCACAAAGGAAAAACTGTTTTTT
TRBV5-1	NA	many	TRBJ1-2	CASSSGAGSGYTF	TGCGCCAGCAGTTCGGGGGCAGGGAGCGGCTACACCTTC
TRBV28	TRBD1	NA	TRBJ2-6	CASSSLIGDRDSGANVLTF	TGTGCCAGCAGTTCCCTGATTGGGGACAGGGACTCTGGGGCCAACGTCCTGACTTTC
TRBV15	NA	NA	TRBJ1-5	CATSRGGRGQPQHF	TGTGCCACCAGCAGAGGTGGTCGGGGTCAGCCCCAGCATTTT
TRBV24-1	NA	NA	TRBJ2-1	CATSDLAGDSYNVQFF	TGTGCCACCAGTGATTTAGCAGGGGACTCCTACAATGTGCAGTTCTTC
TRBV7-9	NA	few	TRBJ2-7	CASSPKGGYYEQYF	TGTGCCAGCAGCCCGAAGGGGGGTTATTACGAGCAGTACTTC
TRBV5-1	NA	NA	TRBJ1-1	CASSFGPGQGTEAFF	TGCGCCAGCAGCTTCGGTCCGGGGCAAGGCACTGAAGCTTTCTTT
TRBV4-1	TRBD2	few	TRBJ2-1	CASSPRSAGGTYNEQFF	TGCGCCAGCAGCCCACGCTCAGCGGGGGGGACCTACAATGAGCAGTTCTTC
TRBV4-1	NA	few	TRBJ2-5	CASSRQVVETQYF	TGCGCCAGCAGCAGGCAGGTCGTTGAGACCCAGTACTTC
TRBV25-1	NA	NA	TRBJ2-7	CARTGPQRNEQYF	TGTGCCAGAACCGGGCCCCAACGAAACGAGCAGTACTTC
TRBV3-1	NA	NA	TRBJ2-2	CASSQEGYHGTGELFF	TGTGCCAGCAGCCAAGAGGGTTACCACGGCACCGGGGAGCTGTTTTTT
TRBV12-3/TRBV12-4	NA	few	TRBJ2-3	CASRPDYTDTQYF	TGTGCCAGCAGGCCGGACTACACAGATACGCAGTATTTT
TRBV5-1	NA	NA	TRBJ1-6	CASSLDVGYNSPLHF	TGCGCCAGCAGCTTGGATGTGGGCTATAATTCACCCCTCCACTTT
TRBV12-5	NA	few	TRBJ1-2	CASCRVVSGYTF	TGTGCTAGTTGCAGGGTAGTCAGTGGCTACACCTTC
TRBV5-4	TRBD2	NA	TRBJ2-5	CASSWTSGGYQETQYF	TGTGCCAGCAGCTGGACTAGCGGGGGGTACCAAGAGACCCAGTACTTC
TRBV11-2	TRBD2	NA	TRBJ2-1	CASSARTSQYNEQFF	TGTGCCAGCAGCGCAAGGACTAGCCAATACAATGAGCAGTTCTTC
TRBV20-1	TRBD2	NA	TRBJ2-1	CSANPPSGRAGNEQFF	TGCAGTGCCAATCCACCTAGCGGGAGGGCCGGGAATGAGCAGTTCTTC
TRBV2	NA	NA	TRBJ2-2	CASSRDGNTGELFF	TGTGCCAGCAGCCGGGACGGGAACACCGGGGAGCTGTTTTTT